One and the same sample provided the 2 T cell receptor beta chains below, sequenced in a study of blood T cells in healthy people across ages. Primers used in a second PCR of about 7 to 12 cycles were a sample-barcoded 5' primer and a J-beta primer mix. TCRdb re-called the 5' RACE reads with MiXCR, one entry per CDR3 protein. The data show 800,000 or so distinct CDR3 sequences, about 25% seen once. The same data also went into a second study, on T cells of mothers and their children.

Sequencing was performed on blood. These receptors came from a boy between 10 and 17 years old in good health.

As concerns this clonotype: A junction boundary mismatches the germline segment, possibly from a read error. Here the CDR3 DNA reads TGTGCCAGCAGCTTAGATCAGGGCCTCGAATTCTTC. It translates to CASSLDQGLEFF. The chain carries TRBV11-2 and TRBJ2-5, with D perhaps TRBD1 (5 bases). The CDR3 runs to 12 residues. Germline CDR1 and CDR2: SGHAT and FQNNGV.

This chain links TRBV28 with TRBJ1-2; 8 bases line up with TRBD1. V was pared by 6 bases and J by 7 bases, with 10 bases of the junction left unmatched. The CDR3 consists of 14 residues. Germline V CDR1 and CDR2: MDHEN, SYDVKM. The DNA for the CDR3 is TGTGCCAGCAGCCCCGATGGACAGGGTCGTGGCTACACCTTC. Translating gives CASSPDGQGRGYTF.